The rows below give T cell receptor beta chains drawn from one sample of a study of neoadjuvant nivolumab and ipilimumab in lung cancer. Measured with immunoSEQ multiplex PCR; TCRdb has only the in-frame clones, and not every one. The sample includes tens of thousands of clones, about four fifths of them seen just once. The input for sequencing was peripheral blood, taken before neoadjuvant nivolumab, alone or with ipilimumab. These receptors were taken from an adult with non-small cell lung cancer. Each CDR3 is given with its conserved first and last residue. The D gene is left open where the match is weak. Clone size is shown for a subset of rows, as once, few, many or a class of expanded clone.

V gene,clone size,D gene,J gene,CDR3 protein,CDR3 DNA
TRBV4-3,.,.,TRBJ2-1,CASSQDRNEQFF,TGCGCCAGCAGCCAAGATAGGAATGAGCAGTTCTTC
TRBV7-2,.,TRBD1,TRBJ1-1,CASSFYRGRPAFF,TGTGCCAGCAGCTTCTACAGGGGGCGCCCCGCTTTCTTT
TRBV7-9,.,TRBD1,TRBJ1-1,CATFDRGPTEAFF,TGTGCCACCTTCGACAGGGGGCCCACTGAAGCTTTCTTT
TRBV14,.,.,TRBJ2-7,CASGLGYEQYF,TGTGCCAGCGGTCTAGGCTACGAGCAGTACTTC
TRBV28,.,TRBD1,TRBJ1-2,CASSRQGYYGYTF,TGTGCCAGCAGCAGACAGGGATACTATGGCTACACCTTC
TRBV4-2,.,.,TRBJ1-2,CASSQDNWANYGYTF,TGTGCCAGCAGCCAAGATAATTGGGCTAACTATGGCTACACCTTC
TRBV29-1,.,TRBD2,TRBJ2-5,CSVGGGVGTRETQYF,TGCAGCGTCGGGGGTGGAGTCGGGACTAGGGAGACCCAGTACTTC
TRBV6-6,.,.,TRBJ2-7,CASSWDVNYEQYF,TGTGCCAGCAGTTGGGACGTAAACTACGAGCAGTACTTC
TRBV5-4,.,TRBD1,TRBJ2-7,CASSLLRTGENEQYF,TGTGCCAGCAGCTTGCTAAGGACAGGGGAGAACGAGCAGTACTTC
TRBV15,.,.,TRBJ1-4,CATSRGSGEKLFF,TGTGCCACCAGCAGAGGGTCGGGTGAAAAACTGTTTTTT
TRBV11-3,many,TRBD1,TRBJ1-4,CASSRGTGNEKLFF,TGTGCCAGCAGCCGCGGGACAGGGAATGAAAAACTGTTTTTT
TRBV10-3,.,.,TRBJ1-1,CAISDLEMNTEAFF,TGTGCCATCAGTGATTTAGAGATGAACACTGAAGCTTTCTTT
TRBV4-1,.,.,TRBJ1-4,CASSQDGREGEKLFF,TGCGCCAGCAGCCAAGATGGCAGGGAGGGGGAAAAACTGTTTTTT
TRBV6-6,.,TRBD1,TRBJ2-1,CASSSQGDYNEQFF,TGTGCCAGCAGTTCCCAGGGGGACTACAATGAGCAGTTCTTC
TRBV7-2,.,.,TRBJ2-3,CASKGSGDTQYF,TGTGCCAGCAAGGGTAGTGGAGATACGCAGTATTTT
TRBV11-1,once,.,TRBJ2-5,CASSLSRGQETQYF,TGTGCCAGCAGCCTCTCACGGGGCCAAGAGACCCAGTACTTC
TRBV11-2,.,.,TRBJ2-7,CASSLASSEQYF,TGTGCCAGCAGCTTAGCTAGTTCTGAGCAGTACTTC
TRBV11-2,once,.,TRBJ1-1,CASSPGLMNTEAFF,TGTGCCAGCAGCCCGGGACTTATGAACACTGAAGCTTTCTTT
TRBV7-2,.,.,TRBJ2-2,CASSSPRAVTGELFF,TGTGCCAGCAGCTCCCCCAGAGCGGTCACCGGGGAGCTGTTTTTT
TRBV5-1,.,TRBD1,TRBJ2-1,CASSLGGTASYNEQFF,TGCGCCAGCAGCTTGGGTGGGACAGCTTCCTACAATGAGCAGTTCTTC
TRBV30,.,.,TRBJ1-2,CAWSSGLITRYTF,TGTGCCTGGAGTTCCGGACTGATAACCCGCTACACCTTC
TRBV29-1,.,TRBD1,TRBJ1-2,CSVGAGTGGYTF,TGCAGCGTGGGGGCCGGGACAGGAGGCTACACCTTC
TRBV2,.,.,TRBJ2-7,CASSGLERVYEQYF,TGTGCCAGCAGTGGGCTGGAGAGGGTCTACGAGCAGTACTTC
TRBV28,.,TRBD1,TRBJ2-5,CASSSPRDRGLETQYF,TGTGCCAGCAGTTCACCAAGGGACAGGGGGCTTGAGACCCAGTACTTC
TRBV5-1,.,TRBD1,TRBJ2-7,CASSWTGGLSSYEQYF,TGCGCCAGCAGCTGGACAGGGGGCCTTAGCTCCTACGAGCAGTACTTC
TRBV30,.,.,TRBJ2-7,CAWSKGSRQYF,TGTGCCTGGAGTAAAGGGTCCCGGCAGTACTTC
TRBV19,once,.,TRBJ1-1,CASSMGLAGATEAFF,TGTGCCAGTAGTATGGGGTTAGCTGGGGCCACTGAAGCTTTCTTT
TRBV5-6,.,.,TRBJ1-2,CASSLEDVGRGGYTF,TGTGCCAGCAGCTTGGAGGATGTAGGGAGAGGTGGCTACACCTTC
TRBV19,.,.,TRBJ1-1,CASSPLGLKVTEAFF,TGTGCCTCCTCCCCGCTGGGGCTTAAAGTAACTGAAGCTTTCTTT
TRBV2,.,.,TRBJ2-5,CASLPQGNQETQYF,TGTGCCAGCCTCCCGCAGGGGAATCAAGAGACCCAGTACTTC
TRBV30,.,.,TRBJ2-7,CAWSVDISYEQYF,TGTGCCTGGAGTGTAGACATCTCCTACGAGCAGTACTTC
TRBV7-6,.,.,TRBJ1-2,CASSSQQGTGYTF,TGTGCCAGCAGCTCTCAACAGGGAACTGGCTACACCTTC